This record looks at one TCR beta chain sequence and its context. The antigen is undetermined. Trimming removed 2 bases at V and 3 bases at J, with 8 bases between. Germline lookup yields CDR1 MNHNS and CDR2 SASEGT. This CDR3 region has 14 residues. Sequencing followed a ViraFEST assay step that expanded antigen-specific CD4+ T cells with viral peptide pools. With around ten days of culture completed, CD4+ T cells were isolated. PCR confirmed that the person was infected with SARS-CoV-2 between March and December 2020. The data belong to a study of vaccination effects on CD4 cells after COVID-19. Study-wide context: Sampling occurred 16 days and one week pre-vaccination in two convalescent patients.

Some clones are missing from TCRdb's copy, which holds only in-frame ones; the method was immunoSEQ multiplex PCR. The data hold roughly 45,000 clones, with more than 60% observed a single time. General study findings and limits: Marked contraction was observed in infection-induced and vaccine-induced clones late after vaccination. Convalescents' post-vaccination spike-reactive clones were chiefly new, vaccine-induced ones.

This chain uses TRBV6-1 with TRBJ2-1, with D hard to call. This TCR came from a human donor who had a prior SARS-CoV-2 infection. The sample in question was CD4+ T cells from PBMCs cultured with a peptide pool, obtained before COVID-19 vaccination. CDR3 coding DNA: TGTGCCAGCAGTGAAAACGGCAGCTACAATGAGCAGTTCTTC. Translation: CASSENGSYNEQFF.